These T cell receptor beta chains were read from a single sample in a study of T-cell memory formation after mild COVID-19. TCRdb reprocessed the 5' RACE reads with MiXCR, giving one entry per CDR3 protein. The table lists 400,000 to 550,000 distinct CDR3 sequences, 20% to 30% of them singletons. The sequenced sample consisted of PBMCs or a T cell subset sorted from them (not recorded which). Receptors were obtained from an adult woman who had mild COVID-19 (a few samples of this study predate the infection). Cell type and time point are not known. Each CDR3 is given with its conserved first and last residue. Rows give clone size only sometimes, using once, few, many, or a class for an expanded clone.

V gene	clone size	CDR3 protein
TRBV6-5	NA	CASSPPFSYNEQFF
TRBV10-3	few	CAIRAGGITDTQYF
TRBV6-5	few	CASSYLAGSGKTDKQYF
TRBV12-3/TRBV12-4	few	CASRDLRDTGELFF
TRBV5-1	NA	CASSFQGLGTDTQYF
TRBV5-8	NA	CASRRGNEQFF
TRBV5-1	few	CASIPGTGSYEQYF
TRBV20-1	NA	CSAELAGGPRNEQFF
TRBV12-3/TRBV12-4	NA	CASSLGDRGESPLHF
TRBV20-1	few	CSANSLGQGSSYEQYF
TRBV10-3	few	CAIGSGYEQYF
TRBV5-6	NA	CASRLLGETQYF
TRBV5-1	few	CASSPVGTATDTQYF
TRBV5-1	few	CASSLLWEKGQETQYF
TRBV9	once	CASSVDTGEYNEQFF
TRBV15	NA	CATSRGLAGVTQYF
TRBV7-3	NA	CASSLGYGDSSYEQYF
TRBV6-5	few	CASSYSIPVAGVFTGELFF
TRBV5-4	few	CASNPDRESGELFF
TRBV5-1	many	CASSSGNTGELFF
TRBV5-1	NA	CASSPGTQGYFGYTF
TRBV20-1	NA	CSARVPGRRTDTQYF
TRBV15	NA	CATSRGDLSGANVLTF